The rows below give T cell receptor beta chains drawn from one sample of a study of T cells in Graves' hyperthyroidism and ophthalmopathy. TCRdb re-derived calls from the multiplex PCR reads in MiXCR, one entry per CDR3 protein. This sample yields approximately 600,000 distinct CDR3 sequences, of which around 21% are seen a single time; approximately 30% belongs to the top ten. The source material was blood. The receptors stem from a man in his thirties or forties with Graves' ophthalmopathy. Each CDR3 is given with its conserved first and last residue. D genes are given only for firm matches. Rows give clone size only sometimes, using once, few, many, or a class for an expanded clone.

len	j_gene	abundance	v_gene	d_gene	CDR3aa	CDR3nt
15	TRBJ2-7	few	TRBV4-2	.	CASSQEGDLSYEQYF	TGTGCCAGCAGCCAAGAGGGGGACTTGTCCTACGAGCAGTACTTC
19	TRBJ2-5	few	TRBV7-2	.	CASSFGSFRAPGGQETQYF	TGTGCCAGCAGCTTTGGTAGCTTCCGGGCCCCCGGGGGACAAGAGACCCAGTACTTC
15	TRBJ2-2	.	TRBV5-1	.	CASSLGQGSAGELFF	TGCGCCAGCAGCTTGGGTCAGGGTTCGGCCGGGGAGCTGTTTTTT
12	TRBJ2-4	few	TRBV28	TRBD1	CASVGTENIQYF	TGTGCCAGCGTTGGGACAGAAAACATTCAGTACTTC
14	TRBJ1-1	.	TRBV7-2	.	CASSLEAENTEAFF	TGTGCCAGCAGCTTAGAGGCAGAGAACACTGAAGCTTTCTTT
14	TRBJ2-1	.	TRBV27	TRBD2	CASGGATSSDEQFF	TGTGCCAGCGGTGGCGCGACTAGCTCTGATGAGCAGTTCTTC
15	TRBJ2-2	many	TRBV2	TRBD1	CASSEGDSYTGELFF	TGTGCCAGCAGTGAGGGGGACAGTTACACCGGGGAGCTGTTTTTT
16	TRBJ2-7	few	TRBV5-1	TRBD2	CASSQSPGTSIYEQYF	TGCGCCAGCAGTCAATCCCCTGGGACTAGCATTTACGAGCAGTACTTC
13	TRBJ1-6	few	TRBV6-1	.	CASSLGTNSPLHF	TGTGCCAGCAGTTTAGGGACCAATTCACCCCTCCACTTT
15	TRBJ2-1	many	TRBV5-1	.	CASSLERESYNEQFF	TGCGCCAGCAGCTTGGAACGGGAGTCCTACAATGAGCAGTTCTTC
15	TRBJ2-7	many	TRBV7-3	TRBD1	CASSLTGQESYEQYF	TGTGCCAGCAGCTTAACCGGACAGGAATCCTACGAGCAGTACTTC
13	TRBJ1-1	few	TRBV29-1	.	CSAWTELNTEAFF	TGCAGCGCCTGGACAGAGCTGAACACTGAAGCTTTCTTT
15	TRBJ1-4	many	TRBV7-2	.	CASSLIGQRGEKLFF	TGTGCCAGCAGCTTAATAGGACAGAGAGGGGAAAAACTGTTTTTT
14	TRBJ2-7	few	TRBV6-1	TRBD1	CASTPGTGDYEQYF	TGTGCCAGCACCCCGGGGACAGGGGACTACGAGCAGTACTTC
16	TRBJ2-1	many	TRBV5-1	TRBD2	CASSLEGGRAYNEQFF	TGCGCCAGCAGCTTGGAGGGCGGGAGGGCCTACAATGAGCAGTTCTTC
13	TRBJ1-6	many	TRBV3-1	.	CASSRDSNSPLHF	TGTGCCAGCAGCCGCGACAGTAATTCACCCCTCCACTTT
14	TRBJ1-2	few	TRBV20-1	TRBD1	CSAEDRGREGGYTF	TGCAGTGCGGAAGACAGGGGGCGAGAGGGTGGCTACACCTTC
16	TRBJ2-3	many	TRBV7-2	.	CASSPEYGGITDTQYF	TGTGCCAGCAGCCCAGAATACGGCGGGATAACAGATACGCAGTATTTT
14	TRBJ2-4	many	TRBV5-1	TRBD2	CASSLTSGGNIQYF	TGCGCCAGCAGCCTCACTAGCGGAGGGAACATTCAGTACTTC
15	TRBJ2-5	many	TRBV20-1	.	CSARAGSQLQETQYF	TGCAGTGCTAGAGCAGGGTCCCAATTACAAGAGACCCAGTACTTC
16	TRBJ2-7	many	TRBV5-1	.	CASSLGGTSSSYEQYF	TGCGCCAGCAGCTTGGGTGGCACCAGTAGCTCCTACGAGCAGTACTTC
14	TRBJ1-1	few	TRBV30	TRBD1	CACTGTGMNTEAFF	TGTGCCTGTACCGGGACAGGGATGAACACTGAAGCTTTCTTT
17	TRBJ2-1	many	TRBV2	TRBD2	CASSANLAGVTHNEQFF	TGTGCCAGCAGTGCAAATCTAGCGGGAGTAACCCACAATGAGCAGTTCTTC
16	TRBJ2-1	many	TRBV11-2	TRBD2	CASSLRVAGTYNEQFF	TGTGCCAGCAGCTTAAGGGTAGCGGGAACCTACAATGAGCAGTTCTTC
12	TRBJ2-5	.	TRBV2	.	CASAEGQGTQYF	TGTGCCAGCGCAGAGGGACAAGGGACCCAGTACTTC
18	TRBJ2-3	few	TRBV5-1	.	CASRVPDILGVSTDTQYF	TGCGCCAGCAGGGTCCCGGACATCCTAGGCGTTAGCACAGATACGCAGTATTTT
15	TRBJ2-3	few	TRBV6-1	TRBD2	CASQALAGLTDTQYF	TGTGCCAGCCAGGCCCTAGCGGGGCTCACAGATACGCAGTATTTT
16	TRBJ2-7	.	TRBV18	.	CASSPPATASPYEQYF	TGTGCCAGCTCACCACCGGCAACCGCTAGTCCGTACGAGCAGTACTTC
16	TRBJ2-5	.	TRBV20-1	TRBD2	CSARDGTSGIQETQYF	TGCAGTGCTAGAGACGGGACTAGCGGGATTCAAGAGACCCAGTACTTC
14	TRBJ1-1	.	TRBV20-1	TRBD1	CSARGGTVGTEAFF	TGCAGTGCTAGAGGCGGGACAGTGGGCACTGAAGCTTTCTTT
11	TRBJ2-2	few	TRBV14	.	CASSQADVLFF	TGTGCCAGCAGCCAGGCGGATGTGCTGTTTTTT
8	TRBJ2-1	few	TRBV28	TRBD2	CATAGEFF	TGTGCCACCGCGGGGGAGTTCTTC
14	TRBJ2-1	few	TRBV2	TRBD2	CASPSGLAGNEQFF	TGTGCCAGTCCGTCGGGACTAGCGGGTAATGAGCAGTTCTTC
14	TRBJ2-1	.	TRBV2	.	CASSDWGSTNEQFF	TGTGCCAGCAGTGATTGGGGGAGTACCAATGAGCAGTTCTTC
18	TRBJ2-7	few	TRBV7-2	TRBD2	CASSPGGTGTSGFYEQYF	TGTGCCAGCAGCCCAGGGGGGACAGGGACTAGCGGTTTCTACGAGCAGTACTTC
13	TRBJ1-1	many	TRBV6-1	.	CASTPLRGTEAFF	TGTGCCAGCACCCCACTTCGAGGCACTGAAGCTTTCTTT
15	TRBJ2-3	many	TRBV27	TRBD2	CASRPGLAGTDTQYF	TGTGCCAGCAGACCCGGGCTAGCGGGCACAGATACGCAGTATTTT
13	TRBJ2-1	.	TRBV7-6	.	CASSLGENNEQFF	TGTGCCAGCAGCTTAGGGGAGAACAATGAGCAGTTCTTC
15	TRBJ2-3	.	TRBV24-1	TRBD2	CATRDSGTTADTQYF	TGTGCCACCAGGGACTCCGGGACTACCGCAGATACGCAGTATTTT
13	TRBJ1-1	.	TRBV19	.	CASSITGATEAFF	TGTGCCAGTAGTATAACCGGGGCCACTGAAGCTTTCTTT
16	TRBJ2-5	many	TRBV3-1	.	CASSQASGLDKETQYF	TGTGCCAGCAGCCAAGCCAGCGGGCTCGATAAAGAGACCCAGTACTTC
17	TRBJ1-5	few	TRBV28	TRBD1	CASRPLRTGVGNQPQHF	TGTGCCAGCAGACCCCTAAGGACAGGGGTGGGCAATCAGCCCCAGCATTTT
14	TRBJ1-1	few	TRBV12-3/TRBV12-4	.	CASSDRDGGTEAFF	TGTGCCAGCAGTGATAGGGATGGAGGCACTGAAGCTTTCTTT
15	TRBJ2-7	few	TRBV15	.	CATSSQSGQSEEQYF	TGTGCCACCAGCAGCCAGTCCGGACAATCGGAAGAGCAGTACTTC
14	TRBJ2-2	few	TRBV20-1	.	CSARFGANTGELFF	TGCAGTGCTAGGTTCGGGGCGAACACCGGGGAGCTGTTTTTT
14	TRBJ2-1	.	TRBV20-1	TRBD1	CSARDRASYNEQFF	TGCAGTGCTAGGGACAGGGCATCCTACAATGAGCAGTTCTTC
14	TRBJ2-7	.	TRBV20-1	.	CSARDALSSYEQYF	TGCAGTGCTAGAGATGCATTGAGCTCCTACGAGCAGTACTTC
16	TRBJ2-5	few	TRBV2	TRBD1	CASSQSTGGFRETQYF	TGCGCCAGCAGCCAGTCGACAGGGGGTTTTAGGGAGACCCAGTACTTC
11	TRBJ1-6	.	TRBV28	.	CASRGNSPLHF	TGTGCCAGCAGGGGAAATTCACCCCTCCACTTT
15	TRBJ1-2	many	TRBV7-8	.	CASSLARGDWNGYTF	TGTGCCAGCAGCTTAGCGCGGGGGGATTGGAATGGCTACACCTTC
14	TRBJ1-5	many	TRBV30	TRBD1	CAWSVTGQNQPQHF	TGTGCCTGGAGTGTAACGGGACAGAATCAGCCCCAGCATTTT
14	TRBJ1-1	many	TRBV15	.	CATSATKTNTEAFF	TGTGCCACCAGTGCCACGAAAACGAACACTGAAGCTTTCTTT
13	TRBJ1-4	few	TRBV19	.	CASNRDGSEKLFF	TGTGCCAGTAACCGGGACGGATCAGAAAAACTGTTTTTT
13	TRBJ2-5	.	TRBV5-8	.	CASSLRFSEAQYF	TGTGCCAGCAGCTTGAGATTTTCTGAGGCCCAGTACTTC
14	TRBJ2-7	many	TRBV7-8	.	CASTEAVSSYEQYF	TGTGCCAGCACCGAAGCGGTGAGCTCCTACGAGCAGTACTTC
15	TRBJ2-7	.	TRBV20-1	.	CSARERRTRNFEQYF	TGCAGTGCTAGAGAGCGTCGGACAAGGAATTTCGAGCAGTACTTC
17	TRBJ1-1	few	TRBV27	TRBD1	CASSSLLRTGENTEAFF	TGTGCCAGCAGTTCCTTACTCCGGACAGGGGAGAACACTGAAGCTTTCTTT
16	TRBJ2-1	.	TRBV20-1	.	CSARDLIGPSGVEQFF	TGCAGTGCTAGAGATCTCATAGGGCCCTCCGGGGTTGAGCAGTTCTTC